Listed below are T cell receptor beta chains from one sample, sequenced in a study of T cells in Graves' hyperthyroidism and ophthalmopathy. TCRdb reprocessed the multiplex PCR reads with MiXCR, giving one entry per CDR3 protein. The sample holds 250,000 or so distinct CDR3 sequences, roughly 17% seen once. The sample consisted of blood. These receptors were collected from a woman between 18 and 30 years old with Graves' ophthalmopathy. The CDR3 runs from the conserved cysteine through the conserved F or W. The D gene is left open where the match is weak. Expanded clones get a size class; other rows say once, few or many, or leave the size out.

>-|-|TRBV4-3|TRBJ2-1
TGCGCCAGCAGCCCCCAGCCCGGATCCCGCTACGAGCAGTTCTTC
CASSPQPGSRYEQFF
>TRBD1|few|TRBV4-2|TRBJ2-2
TGTGCCAGCAGCCAGTCTCCGGCAGGGGGCCAGACCGGGGAGCTGTTTTTT
CASSQSPAGGQTGELFF
>TRBD2|many|TRBV7-9|TRBJ2-1
TGTGCCAGCAGCTTAGGCGGGAGGTACAATGAGCAGTTCTTC
CASSLGGRYNEQFF
>TRBD2|-|TRBV11-2|TRBJ2-3
TGTGCCAGCAGCTTAGCCCGGTGGCTAGCGGGAGGGCCAGCAGATACGCAGTATTTT
CASSLARWLAGGPADTQYF
>-|many|TRBV5-1|TRBJ2-5
TGCGCCAGCAGCTTGGGGACAAACCAAGAGACCCAGTACTTC
CASSLGTNQETQYF
>-|many|TRBV28|TRBJ1-1
TGTGCCAGCAGACCCAGGGTCCCTACTGAAGCTTTCTTT
CASRPRVPTEAFF
>TRBD1|many|TRBV5-1|TRBJ2-7
TGCGCCAGCACGGGACAGACACACTACGAGCAGTACTTC
CASTGQTHYEQYF
>-|many|TRBV5-6|TRBJ1-4
TGTGCCAGCAGCTTCTCCCCCACGAGTAATGAAAAACTGTTTTTT
CASSFSPTSNEKLFF
>TRBD1|many|TRBV12-3/TRBV12-4|TRBJ1-4
TGTGCCAGCAGACCCGACAGGGGGGGAGAAAAACTGTTTTTT
CASRPDRGGEKLFF
>-|many|TRBV6-1|TRBJ2-5
TGTGCCAGTGAGGATCTGAAGAAGCGACACCAAGAGACCCAGTACTTC
CASEDLKKRHQETQYF
>-|-|TRBV2|TRBJ1-2
TGTGCCAGCGGCCGACAGGACTATGGCTACACCTTC
CASGRQDYGYTF
>-|many|TRBV6-2/TRBV6-3|TRBJ1-5
TGTGCCAGCAGTTTTGACAGGAGCAATCAGCCCCAGCATTTT
CASSFDRSNQPQHF